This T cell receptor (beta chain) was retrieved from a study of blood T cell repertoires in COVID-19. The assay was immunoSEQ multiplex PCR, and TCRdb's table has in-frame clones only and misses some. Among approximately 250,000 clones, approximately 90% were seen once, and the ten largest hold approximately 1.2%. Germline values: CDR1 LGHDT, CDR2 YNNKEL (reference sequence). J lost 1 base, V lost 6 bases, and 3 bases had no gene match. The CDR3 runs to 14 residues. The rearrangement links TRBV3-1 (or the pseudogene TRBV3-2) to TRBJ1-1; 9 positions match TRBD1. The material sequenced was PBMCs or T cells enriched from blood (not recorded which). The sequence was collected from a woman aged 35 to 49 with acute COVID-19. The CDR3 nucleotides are TGTGCCAGCAGGTTGGACAGGGGGAACACTGAAGCTTTCTTT. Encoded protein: CASRLDRGNTEAFF.